The 27 T cell receptor beta chains listed next were all sequenced from one sample in a study of blood T cells in healthy people across ages. Combining a sample-barcoded 5' primer with a J-beta primer mix, a second PCR ran for about 7 to 12 cycles. One entry per CDR3 protein results from TCRdb running MiXCR on the 5' RACE reads. Of hundreds of thousands of distinct CDR3 sequences in the sample, about 28% were seen once. Sequenced sample: blood. The receptors originated from a woman older than 75 in good health.

V and J are TRBV9 and TRBJ2-1, with D unresolved. Between the trimmed V and J ends, which lost 2 bases and 6 bases, there was a span of 15 bases. The germline V gene has CDR1 SGDLS and CDR2 YYNGEE. The CDR3 loop spans 15 amino acids. The CDR3 nucleotides read TGTGCCAGCAGCGTGACGACCCAGGCCCGCAATGAGCAGTTCTTC. Translated, it gives CASSVTTQARNEQFF.

This clonotype was recorded a few times. This chain uses TRBV20-1 with TRBJ1-5, with D hard to call. CDR3 length: 13 amino acids. The ends were cut back, 5 bases at V and 1 base at J, with 9 bases in the middle. In germline, CDR1 is DFQATT, CDR2 SNEGSKA (reference sequence). The CDR3 DNA reads TGCAGTGCTGTAGTTCAGAGCAATCAGCCCCAGCATTTT. This sequence encodes CSAVVQSNQPQHF.

At least ten counts were recorded for this clonotype. This chain links TRBV20-1 with TRBJ2-3; 8 nucleotides agree with TRBD2. The CDR3 totals 14 residues. V gave up 1 base and J gave up 2 bases; unmatched junction bases: 2. From germline, CDR1 is DFQATT and CDR2 SNEGSKA (reference sequence). CDR3 loop: CSARVAGFTDTQYF. Written as DNA, the CDR3 is TGCAGTGCTAGAGTAGCGGGGTTCACAGATACGCAGTATTTT.

The sample holds many counts of this clonotype. The rearrangement links TRBV6-2 or TRBV6-3 to TRBJ2-3, with 10 bases that match TRBD1. The CDR3 consists of 17 residues. After removal of 2 bases from V and 1 base from J, the junction contained 6 bases not matched to a gene. CDR1 is MNHEY, CDR2 SVGEGT, per germline. Here the CDR3 DNA reads TGTGCCAGCAGTTACCTCGGGACAGGGGTAGGCACAGATACGCAGTATTTT. Translated: CASSYLGTGVGTDTQYF.

The V and J genes are TRBV4-3 and TRBJ1-1, with D possibly matching TRBD1 (5 bases). In germline, CDR1 is LGHNA, CDR2 YSLEER. V shed 0 bases and J shed 5 bases, with 13 bases lying between them. CDR3 length: 15 residues. In DNA form, the CDR3 reads TGCGCCAGCAGCCAAGAACCCCAGGGAGATACTGAAGCTTTCTTT. It is translated as CASSQEPQGDTEAFF.

The chain is built from TRBV5-6 and TRBJ1-2; TRBD1 agrees at 7 bases. Germline V lookup: CDR1 SGHDT, CDR2 YYEEEE. This CDR3 is built from 14 residues. The V segment lost 3 bases and the J segment 10 bases; nucleotides outside the gene matches: 12. The CDR3 region has the DNA TGTGCCAGCAGCTGCAAATCCGGGGACAGTTACTACACCTTC. This codes for CASSCKSGDSYYTF. Variable domain in full (rest from reference TRBV5-6 and TRBJ1-2): DAGVTQSPTHLIKTRGQQVTLRCSPKSGHDTVSWYQQALGQGPQFIFQYYEEEERQRGNFPDRFSGHQFPNYSSELNVNALLLGDSALYLCASSCKSGDSYYTFGSGTRLTVV.

This clonotype was seen at least ten times. The J gene is TRBJ2-3, the V gene TRBV28, with D tentatively TRBD1 or TRBD2 (6 bases each). This CDR3 has 14 amino acids. Trimming left V 6 bases short and J 5 bases short, with 15 bases between. CDR1 is MDHEN, CDR2 SYDVKM, per germline. CDR3 sequence: CASSQRGVGDTQYF. Written as DNA, the CDR3 is TGTGCCAGCAGCCAGAGGGGGGTCGGAGATACGCAGTATTTT.

Concerning this clonotype itself: One base away lies a much larger clone, so this may be a sequencing read error. This chain joins TRBV4-3 and TRBJ1-1; D gene ambiguous. Germline V gives CDR1 LGHNA, CDR2 YSLEER. With 5 bases removed from V and 3 bases from J, the gap between germline ends came to 10 bases. The CDR3 is 13 amino acids. The CDR3 DNA reads as TGCGCCAGCAGCTTTACATGCGACACTGAAGCTTTCTTT. Amino acid sequence: CASSFTCDTEAFF.

This clonotype was counted ten times or more. The CDR3 spells CAIGLTSGGGNEQFF. CDR3 DNA: TGTGCCATCGGTCTTACTAGCGGGGGGGGAAATGAGCAGTTCTTC. The chain is built from TRBV10-3 and TRBJ2-1, with 13 nucleotides matching TRBD2. Germline V CDR1 and CDR2: ENHRY, SYGVKD. The CDR3 length is 15 residues. V was pared by 8 bases and J by 7 bases, with 8 bases of the junction left unmatched.

Ten or more counts support this clonotype. The chain carries TRBV7-2 and TRBJ2-5; 9 bases fit TRBD2. V lost 5 bases, J lost 5 bases, and 15 bases stayed unmatched. The CDR3 consists of 17 residues. The V gene's germline CDR1 is SGHTA and CDR2 FQGNSA. CDR3 amino acids: CASSGNEASGVRETQYF. CDR3 nucleotide sequence: TGTGCCAGCAGCGGGAACGAGGCTAGCGGGGTTCGTGAGACCCAGTACTTC.

By share, this clonotype counts as medium-sized. The rearrangement joins TRBV12-3 or TRBV12-4 to TRBJ1-5, with no clear D. The CDR3 runs 14 residues. Trimming shortened V by 5 bases and J by 0 bases, and 8 bases separated the two germline ends. The DNA for the CDR3 is TGTGCCAGCAGTGACAACTATAGCAATCAGCCCCAGCATTTT. Its protein is CASSDNYSNQPQHF.

With respect to this clonotype: A much larger clone differs from this one at a single base, so this may be a read error. This chain connects TRBV5-1 to TRBJ2-5; no firm D call. The CDR3 runs 14 residues. The germline V and J ends were trimmed by 3 bases and 0 bases, with 9 bases remaining between them. Germline V gene lookup returns CDR1 SGHRS and CDR2 YFSETQ. The CDR3 bases are TGCGCCAGCAGCTGTCAGGCAGACCAAGAGACCCAGTACTTC. It specifies CASSCQADQETQYF.

This clonotype occurred many times. This chain uses TRBV24-1 with TRBJ2-1; D possibly corresponds to TRBD2 (6 bases). The germline V and J ends were trimmed by 3 bases and 0 bases, with 17 bases remaining between them. The CDR3 consists of 18 residues. Germline-derived CDR1 and CDR2 are KGHDR and SFDVKD. In DNA form, the CDR3 reads TGTGCCACCAGTGATGGTCGGCGGGGCAGCAGCTCCTACAATGAGCAGTTCTTC. Protein product: CATSDGRRGSSSYNEQFF.

This clonotype appeared many times. For the CDR3, the DNA is TGTGCCAGCAGCTTTAGACCGGGACAGATACCTAGCTCCTACAATGAGCAGTTCTTC. Its protein is CASSFRPGQIPSSYNEQFF. The chain couples TRBV6-6 to TRBJ2-1; TRBD1 matches at 7 bases. V gave up 6 bases and J gave up 0 bases; unmatched junction bases: 17. From germline, CDR1 is MNHNY and CDR2 SVGAGI (reference sequence). There are 19 residues in the CDR3.

This clonotype was detected many times. The rearrangement joins TRBV12-3 or TRBV12-4 to TRBJ1-1; TRBD1 might be the D (6 bases). The CDR3 length is 13 residues. V dropped 8 bases and J dropped 5 bases, with 15 bases sitting between them. For the CDR3, the DNA is TGTGCCAGCGGACAGCAGGGATGGACTGAAGCTTTCTTT. Residues: CASGQQGWTEAFF.

In the case of this clonotype: This sequence may be a read error, since a much larger clone differs from it by one base. The CDR3 does not close with the conserved phenylalanine or tryptophan, likely indicating a read error. J is TRBJ2-3 and V is TRBV4-3; D is unclear. The germline CDR1 and CDR2 sequences are LGHNA and YSLEER. The CDR3 has 15 amino acids. V was shortened by 2 bases and J by 1 base, with 10 bases between the two germline ends. Written as DNA, the CDR3 is TGCGCCAGCAGCCAACAGGAAACGGGCACAGATACGCAGTATGTT. Amino acids: CASSQQETGTDTQYV.

The rearrangement links TRBV5-1 to TRBJ2-3, with TRBD1 matching over 8 bases. The CDR3 totals 15 residues. V shed 5 bases, J shed 5 bases, and the junction held 10 bases outside the gene matches. Germline V gene sequence: CDR1 SGHRS, CDR2 YFSETQ. The CDR3, as DNA: TGCGCCAGCAGGGGTGATACAGGGGGAAGAGATACGCAGTATTTT. It is translated as CASRGDTGGRDTQYF.

The J gene is TRBJ1-1, the V gene TRBV30; D uncertain. Trimming pared 2 bases from V and 1 base from J, leaving 11 bases between. Per the germline V gene, CDR1 is GTSNPN and CDR2 is SVGIG (reference sequence). The CDR3 sequence is 14 residues long. This CDR3 reads CAWSWPSRNTEAFF. The CDR3 DNA follows: TGTGCCTGGAGTTGGCCCAGCCGGAACACTGAAGCTTTCTTT.

This clonotype was observed at least ten times. This chain joins TRBV5-1 and TRBJ2-7, with 7 bases aligning to TRBD2. The CDR3 loop spans 14 amino acids. With V trimmed by 2 bases and J by 10 bases, 12 bases remained unmatched. From germline, CDR1 is SGHRS and CDR2 YFSETQ. CDR3 protein: CASSFTAGSGGQYF. CDR3 sequence (DNA): TGCGCCAGCAGCTTTACAGCGGGGAGCGGTGGCCAGTACTTC.

The rearrangement uses TRBV6-2 or TRBV6-3 and TRBJ1-1, with D possibly matching TRBD1 (5 bases). This CDR3 contains 18 residues. The V and J ends lost 0 bases and 1 base respectively, with 18 bases between them. CDR1 MNHEY and CDR2 SVGEGT come from the germline V gene. As DNA, the CDR3 is TGTGCCAGCAGTTACTCGAGGCAGGGTAAGGTTGCGAACACTGAAGCTTTCTTT. Translating it yields CASSYSRQGKVANTEAFF.

This clonotype turned up a few times. This chain uses TRBV3-1 with TRBJ2-3; no clear D gene. Between the trimmed V and J ends, which lost 6 bases and 1 base, there was a span of 14 bases. Germline CDR1 reads LGHDT; CDR2 reads YNNKEL (reference sequence). This CDR3 contains 15 residues. This CDR3 reads CASSQYGGRTDTQYF. As DNA, the CDR3 is TGTGCCAGCAGTCAATACGGTGGCCGCACAGATACGCAGTATTTT.

This clonotype was seen only once. The chain recombines TRBV5-1 with TRBJ2-2; TRBD2 is a possible D gene (7 bases). CDR3 length: 13 amino acids. V lost 9 bases, J lost 3 bases, and 12 bases lay in between. Germline loops: CDR1 SGHRS, CDR2 YFSETQ. The CDR3 loop is CATGGLDTGELFF. In nucleotides, the CDR3 is TGCGCCACCGGGGGGCTGGACACCGGGGAGCTGTTTTTT.

This clonotype was observed at least ten times. V is TRBV9 and J is TRBJ2-1; 8 bases align to TRBD2. Germline CDR1 reads SGDLS; CDR2 reads YYNGEE. The CDR3 length is 15 residues. V shed 3 bases and J 4 bases; nucleotides not matched to a gene: 6. The CDR3 nucleotides are TGTGCCAGCAGCGGGGGAGCGGGGGAATACAATGAGCAGTTCTTC. This codes for CASSGGAGEYNEQFF. Full variable domain (remainder filled in from reference TRBV9 and TRBJ2-1): DSGVTQTPKHLITATGQRVTLRCSPRSGDLSVYWYQQSLDQGLQFLIQYYNGEERAKGNILERFSAQQFPDLHSELNLSSLELGDSALYFCASSGGAGEYNEQFFGPGTRLTVL.

This clonotype was recorded many times. This sequence joins TRBV7-2 and TRBJ2-3; possibly TRBD1 for D (5 bases). Trimming took off 5 bases at V and 0 bases at J, with 9 bases between the two ends. This CDR3 contains 14 residues. Looked up from germline, CDR1 is SGHTA and CDR2 is FQGNSA. The CDR3 region has the DNA TGTGCCAGCAGCACGCGACAGAGCACAGATACGCAGTATTTT. This gives the protein CASSTRQSTDTQYF.

This clonotype was detected only a few times. This rearrangement joins TRBV2 to TRBJ1-5; D perhaps matches TRBD1 (6 bases). Germline V gene data show CDR1 as SNHLY and CDR2 as FYNNEI. V dropped 4 bases and J dropped 4 bases, with 11 bases sitting between them. This CDR3 is 14 amino acids long. This chain's CDR3 is CASSVRQVNQPQHF. The CDR3 DNA is TGTGCCAGCAGTGTCAGACAGGTTAATCAGCCCCAGCATTTT.

As for this clonotype: The junction does not match germline at one end; this may be a read error. The V and J genes are TRBV20-1 and TRBJ2-2; 10 positions match TRBD1. The CDR3 extends over 15 amino acids. Germline V CDR1 and CDR2: DFQATT, SNEGSKA (reference sequence). In nucleotides, the CDR3 is TGCAGTGTTAGATCGCGACAGGGGGCGGGCGGGGAGCTGTTTTTT. Its translation: CSVRSRQGAGGELFF.

The chain uses TRBV5-6 and TRBJ1-1; D unclear. Germline loops: CDR1 SGHDT, CDR2 YYEEEE. This CDR3 contains 14 residues. The V end was cut by 2 bases, the J end by 1 base, with 9 bases between. In nucleotides, the CDR3 is TGTGCCAGCAGCTTCACACCAACGAACACTGAAGCTTTCTTT. Its translation: CASSFTPTNTEAFF.